This T cell receptor beta chain came from a study of T cell responses to AZD1222 COVID-19 vaccine. Study background: Second doses were pooled across both intervals (about 4 or about 12 weeks).

The protocol was immunoSEQ multiplex PCR, while the TCRdb copy is restricted to in-frame clones and leaves out a portion. Among tens of thousands of clones, about 88% were seen once, and the ten largest hold roughly 19%. Study results and caveats: Compared with day 0, the breadth and depth of the Spike-specific TCR repertoire rose significantly after two doses of AZD1222. Among the donors, most were white British and more were female, and clonal diversity was possibly underestimated.

This clone was seen a few times. The antigen is unknown. Between the trimmed V and J ends, which lost 4 bases and 0 bases, there was a span of 11 bases. The CDR3 is 15 residues long. Germline values: CDR1 SGHNT, CDR2 YYREEE (reference sequence). The sequence was obtained from an adult in good health. The V gene is TRBV5-4, the J gene TRBJ1-3; TRBD1 might be the D (5 bases). The source material was peripheral blood, sampled on day 0 of AZD1222 vaccination. This chain's CDR3 is CASSLGGFSGNTIYF. CDR3 nucleotides: TGTGCCAGCAGCCTGGGGGGGTTCTCTGGAAACACCATATATTTT.